The sample holds one count of the clone carrying this TCR beta chain. The data originate from a study of blood T cell repertoires in COVID-19. Generated by immunoSEQ multiplex PCR, the TCRdb table keeps only in-frame clones and is missing some. The sample lists 200,000 to 250,000 clones, about 91% occurring once. The germline V gene has CDR1 LNHDA and CDR2 SQIVND (reference sequence). The junction had 1 base not matched to a gene; V was cut back by 3 bases and J by 4 bases. This CDR3 comprises 13 residues. The sequence came from a woman between 45 and 60 years old with acute COVID-19. The sample comprised PBMCs or T cells enriched from blood (not recorded which). The V gene is TRBV19, the J gene TRBJ2-7; 9 nucleotides match TRBD1. CDR3 bases: TGTGCCAGTAGTATCGGGACAGGGTACGAGCAGTACTTC. Translation: CASSIGTGYEQYF.